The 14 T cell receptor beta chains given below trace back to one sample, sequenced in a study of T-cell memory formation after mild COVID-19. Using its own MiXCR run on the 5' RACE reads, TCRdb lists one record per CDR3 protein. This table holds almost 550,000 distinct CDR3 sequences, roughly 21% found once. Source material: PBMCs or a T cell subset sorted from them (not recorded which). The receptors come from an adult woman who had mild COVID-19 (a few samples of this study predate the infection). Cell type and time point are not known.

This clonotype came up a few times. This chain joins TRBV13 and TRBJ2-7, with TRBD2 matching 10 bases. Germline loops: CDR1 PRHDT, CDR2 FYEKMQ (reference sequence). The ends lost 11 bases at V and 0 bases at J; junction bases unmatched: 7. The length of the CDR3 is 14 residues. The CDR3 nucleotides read TGTGCCTCGCGGACTAGCGGACGCTCCTACGAGCAGTACTTC. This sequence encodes CASRTSGRSYEQYF.

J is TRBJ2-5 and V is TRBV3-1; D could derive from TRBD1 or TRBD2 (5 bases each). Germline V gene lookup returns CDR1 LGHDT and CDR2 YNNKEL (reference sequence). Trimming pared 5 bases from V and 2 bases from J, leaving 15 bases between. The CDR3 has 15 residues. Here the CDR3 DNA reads TGTGCCAGCAGCGAGGGACCAGCCGAACAAGAGACCCAGTACTTC. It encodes CASSEGPAEQETQYF.

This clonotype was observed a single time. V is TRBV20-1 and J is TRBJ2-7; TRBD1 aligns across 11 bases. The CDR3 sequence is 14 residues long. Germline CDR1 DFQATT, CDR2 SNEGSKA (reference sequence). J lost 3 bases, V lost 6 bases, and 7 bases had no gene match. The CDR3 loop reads CSAGRTGGLYEQYF. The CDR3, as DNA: TGCAGTGCCGGAAGGACAGGGGGCCTCTACGAGCAGTACTTC.

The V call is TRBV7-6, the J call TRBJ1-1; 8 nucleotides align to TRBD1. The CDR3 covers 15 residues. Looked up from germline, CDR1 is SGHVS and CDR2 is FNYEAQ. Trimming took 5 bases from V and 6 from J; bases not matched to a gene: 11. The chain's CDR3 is CASSTAGGLGPEAFF. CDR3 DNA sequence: TGTGCCAGCAGCACCGCAGGGGGCTTGGGCCCTGAAGCTTTCTTT.

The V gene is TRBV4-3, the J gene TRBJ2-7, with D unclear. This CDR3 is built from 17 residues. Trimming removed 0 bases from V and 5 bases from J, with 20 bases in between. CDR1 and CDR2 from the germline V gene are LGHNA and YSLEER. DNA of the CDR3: TGCGCCAGCAGCCAAGATTCGCGAGTGGTGGGCCGGGACGAGCAGTACTTC. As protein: CASSQDSRVVGRDEQYF.

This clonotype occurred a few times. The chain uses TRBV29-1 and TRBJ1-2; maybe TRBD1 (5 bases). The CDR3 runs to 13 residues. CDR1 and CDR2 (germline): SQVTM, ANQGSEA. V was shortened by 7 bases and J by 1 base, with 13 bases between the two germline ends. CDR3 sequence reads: CSALTDLNYGYTF. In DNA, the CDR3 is TGCAGCGCCCTGACAGACCTTAACTATGGCTACACCTTC.

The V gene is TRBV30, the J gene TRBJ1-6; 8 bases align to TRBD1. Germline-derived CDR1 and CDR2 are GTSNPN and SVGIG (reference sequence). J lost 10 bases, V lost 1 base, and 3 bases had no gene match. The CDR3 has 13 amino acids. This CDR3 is CAWSATGVSPLHF. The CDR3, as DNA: TGTGCCTGGAGTGCGACAGGGGTCTCACCCCTCCACTTT.

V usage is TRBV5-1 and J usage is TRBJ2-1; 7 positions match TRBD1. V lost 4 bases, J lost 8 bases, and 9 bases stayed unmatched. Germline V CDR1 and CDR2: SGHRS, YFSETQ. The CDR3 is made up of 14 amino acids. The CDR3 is CASSMGQQEDEQFF. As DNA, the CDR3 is TGCGCCAGCAGCATGGGACAGCAGGAGGATGAGCAGTTCTTC.

DNA of the CDR3: TGTGCCAGCATGGGGGATGCAGTTACGGGTCAGCAGTTCTTC. Its translation: CASMGDAVTGQQFF. This chain joins TRBV6-2 or TRBV6-3 and TRBJ2-1; perhaps D is TRBD1 or TRBD2 (5 bases each). This CDR3 is 14 amino acids long. Germline V gene lookup returns CDR1 MNHEY and CDR2 SVGEGT. V dropped 7 bases and J dropped 11 bases, with 21 bases sitting between them.

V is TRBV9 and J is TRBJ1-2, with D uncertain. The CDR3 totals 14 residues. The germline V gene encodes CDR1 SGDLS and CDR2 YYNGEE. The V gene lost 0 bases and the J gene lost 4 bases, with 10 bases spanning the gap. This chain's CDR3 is CASSVAGPSYGYTF. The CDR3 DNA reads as TGTGCCAGCAGCGTAGCAGGCCCGAGCTATGGCTACACCTTC.

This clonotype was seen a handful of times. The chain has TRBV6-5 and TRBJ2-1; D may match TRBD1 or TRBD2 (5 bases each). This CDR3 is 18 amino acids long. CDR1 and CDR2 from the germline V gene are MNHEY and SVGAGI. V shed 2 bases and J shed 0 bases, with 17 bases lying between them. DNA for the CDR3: TGTGCCAGCAGTTACGGGGGATCGTGGCGGAGCTCCTACAATGAGCAGTTCTTC. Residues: CASSYGGSWRSSYNEQFF.

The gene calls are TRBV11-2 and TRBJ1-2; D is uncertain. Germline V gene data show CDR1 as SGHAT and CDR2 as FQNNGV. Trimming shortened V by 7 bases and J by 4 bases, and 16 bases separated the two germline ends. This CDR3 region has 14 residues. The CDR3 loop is CASTSGSNFYGYTF. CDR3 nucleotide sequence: TGTGCCAGCACCTCGGGCAGTAACTTCTATGGCTACACCTTC.

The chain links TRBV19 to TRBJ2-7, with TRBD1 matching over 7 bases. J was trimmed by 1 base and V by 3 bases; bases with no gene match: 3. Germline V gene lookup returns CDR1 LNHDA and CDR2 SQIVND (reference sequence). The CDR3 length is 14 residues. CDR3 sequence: CASSIGQASYEQYF. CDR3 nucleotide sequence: TGTGCCAGTAGTATTGGACAGGCTTCCTACGAGCAGTACTTC.

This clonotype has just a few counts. CDR3 loop: CAWSVGGALQETQYF. The CDR3 coding sequence is TGTGCCTGGAGTGTAGGTGGGGCCCTCCAAGAGACCCAGTACTTC. V and J are TRBV30 and TRBJ2-5; D is possibly TRBD1 (5 bases). With 0 bases removed from V and 1 base from J, the gap between germline ends came to 12 bases. The germline CDR1 and CDR2 sequences are GTSNPN and SVGIG (reference sequence). CDR3 length: 15 amino acids.